This T cell receptor beta chain is from a study of human T cells and chemical hapten exposure. Overall study: Epicutaneous patch tests delivered 0.01% DPC to the upper back, with evaluation at 6 days. The study traced per-sample TCR yield variation mainly to small differences in pooled library volumes. Study results and limitations: There was a positive correlation between PT1 expanded TCR counts and patch test score.

TCRdb itself ran the RACE reads through MiXCR, one entry per CDR3 protein. Of about 340,000 distinct CDR3 sequences in the sample, around 7% were seen once. With 4 bases removed from V and 3 bases from J, the gap between germline ends came to 10 bases. In germline, CDR1 is SGHTA, CDR2 FQGNSA. CDR3 length: 15 residues. A few counts support this clonotype. Its target is unknown. Documented time point: patch test 1, 2 weeks after DPC sensitization. The sample's treatment: therapeutic diphenylcyclopropenone sensitization with weekly scalp DPC. The source material was whole blood, sampled in connection with sensitization to the hapten diphenylcyclopropenone (DPC). The source is a woman under 30 with alopecia areata. Some clones in this sample may be carry-over from other donors' samples. The rearrangement joins TRBV7-2 to TRBJ2-6; possible D gene TRBD2, 5 bases. The CDR3 nucleotides read TGTGCCAGCAGCTCCCGGGAAAGTGGGGCCAACGTCCTGACTTTC. Encoded protein: CASSSRESGANVLTF.